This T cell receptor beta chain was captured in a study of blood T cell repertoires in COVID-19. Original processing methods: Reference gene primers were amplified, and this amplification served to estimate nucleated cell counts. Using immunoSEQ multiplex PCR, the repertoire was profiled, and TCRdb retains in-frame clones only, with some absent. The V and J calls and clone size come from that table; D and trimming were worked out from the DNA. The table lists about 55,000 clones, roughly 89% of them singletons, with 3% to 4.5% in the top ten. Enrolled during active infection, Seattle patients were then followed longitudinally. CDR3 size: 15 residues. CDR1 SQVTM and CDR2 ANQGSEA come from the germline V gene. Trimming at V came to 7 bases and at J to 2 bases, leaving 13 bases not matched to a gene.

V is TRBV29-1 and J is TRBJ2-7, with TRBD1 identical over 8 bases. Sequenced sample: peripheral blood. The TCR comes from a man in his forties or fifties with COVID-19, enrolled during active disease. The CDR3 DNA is TGCAGCGCCCAAAAGGGACAGGTTGTACCCTACGAGCAGTACTTC. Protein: CSAQKGQVVPYEQYF.